The entry that follows covers one TCR beta chain sequence. TCRdb reprocessed the PCR reads via MiXCR and lists one record per CDR3 protein. The sample consists of some 320,000 distinct CDR3 sequences, around a fifth of them appearing once. The authors sorted naive CD8 T cells as CD8+CD4-CCR7+CD45RA+. This record comes from a study of molecular identifiers for immune sequencing clone quantification. The junction had 7 bases not matched to a gene; V was cut back by 4 bases and J by 5 bases. Per germline, CDR1 MNHEY and CDR2 SMNVEV (reference sequence). The CDR3 spans 14 residues. The sequenced material came from naive CD8+ T cells from blood, with Jurkat cell RNA spiked in. The subset here: FACS-sorted CD8+CD4-CCR7+CD45RA+ naive T cells. This chain links TRBV27 with TRBJ2-7; 8 bases map to TRBD1. The sequence was obtained from a human donor in good health. Some libraries in this study had Jurkat cell RNA spiked in. The CDR3 sequence: CASSSGQGYHEQYF. The CDR3 DNA follows: TGTGCCAGCAGTTCAGGACAGGGTTACCACGAGCAGTACTTC.